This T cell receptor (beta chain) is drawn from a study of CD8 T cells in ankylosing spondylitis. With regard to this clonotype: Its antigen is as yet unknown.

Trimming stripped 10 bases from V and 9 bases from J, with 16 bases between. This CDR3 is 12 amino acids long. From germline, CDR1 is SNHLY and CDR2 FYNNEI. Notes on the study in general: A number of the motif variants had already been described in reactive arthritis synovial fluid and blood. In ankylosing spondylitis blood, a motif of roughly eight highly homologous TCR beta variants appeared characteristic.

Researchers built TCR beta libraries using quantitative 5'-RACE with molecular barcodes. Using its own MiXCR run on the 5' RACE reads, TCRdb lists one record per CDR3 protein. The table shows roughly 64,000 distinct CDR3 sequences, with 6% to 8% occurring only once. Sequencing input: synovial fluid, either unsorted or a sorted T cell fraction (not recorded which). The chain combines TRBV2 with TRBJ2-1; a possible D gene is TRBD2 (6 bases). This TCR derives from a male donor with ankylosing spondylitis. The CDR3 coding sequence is TGTGCCACATCAACTAGCAGCACTGAGCAGTTCTTC. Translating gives CATSTSSTEQFF.